This TCR beta chain is from a study of T-cell reconstitution after alpha-beta-depleted transplantation in children (dated by TCRdb to the mid-2010s). General notes on the study: T-cell immune reconstitution after TCRalphabeta/CD19-depleted allogeneic hematopoietic cell transplantation in children was quantitatively tracked in the study by means of TCR repertoire profiling. The research as a whole found: The frequencies of hyperexpanded clones fell over the following months, and after one year, T-cell counts and TCRbeta diversity were mostly attributed to newly produced T cells. The high TCRbeta diversity at day 60 in some patients was ascribed to recipient T cells and intrathymic progenitors that had survived conditioning. About two months after transplant, the apparently early recovery of alphabetaT-cell counts reportedly depended on just several hundred clones that had expanded rapidly and came from non-depleted graft cells.

Receptors were amplified or captured by PCR. Sequencing used an Illumina HiSeq 2500. Molecular barcoding was employed in the preparation of TCR libraries, with unique molecular identifiers being used to normalize TCRbeta repertoire quantification. TCRdb reprocessed the public reads (quality trimming at Q25 with fastp, clone calling with MiXCR) and kept in-frame beta chains. Identical CDR3 proteins give one entry, which carries the most common genes and DNA. The sample profile shows 500,000 to 600,000 distinct CDR3 sequences; over 25% of them were found once. The ten most abundant clones make up around a third of the sample. The sample's treatment or condition label, in plain terms: allogeneic hematopoietic cell transplantation with graft depleted of TCRalphabeta T cells and CD19 B cells. TCRalphabeta/CD19-depleted allogeneic hematopoietic cell grafts were given to the transplant recipients, all of whom were children.

As regards this clonotype: Its target antigen remains unknown. Base qualities were left out, and no much larger clone turns up one base away.

The CDR3 holds 16 amino acids from the cysteine to the phenylalanine. Only the CDR3 part of the read is kept: 48 bases, read in frame from the first base. The germline V gene encodes CDR1 SGHDT and CDR2 YYEEEE. Trimming takes 4 bases off V and 0 bases off J; junction bases not matched to a gene: 3. The sample in question was PBMCs, obtained before TCRalphabeta/CD19-depleted stem cell transplant. This chain is built from TRBV5-6 and TRBJ2-2, and 10 junction bases match TRBD1. This TCR was sampled from a boy less than two years old with Wiskott-Aldrich syndrome, due to receive a stem cell transplant. The base sequence is TGTGCCAGCAGCCGGACAGGGGGATCGAACACCGGGGAGCTGTTTTTT. Its translation is CASSRTGGSNTGELFF.